This TCR beta chain was obtained from a study of control samples from healthy donors and cancer patients. Data came from immunoSEQ multiplex PCR; TCRdb stores just in-frame clones and leaves some out. The sample carries 95,000 to 150,000 clones, 80% to 90% recorded once. This clonotype was obtained from a man aged 55 to 70 in good health. The sample comprised blood.

The CDR3 DNA reads TGTGCCAGCAGCTTAAGGGCGGTTTCAAGTACCACCGGGGAGCTGTTTTTT. Protein product: CASSLRAVSSTTGELFF. The genes are TRBV7-2 and TRBJ2-2; no firm D call. The germline V gene encodes CDR1 SGHTA and CDR2 FQGNSA. This CDR3 comprises 17 residues. Trimming took off 2 bases at V and 4 bases at J, with 17 bases between the two ends.